This T cell receptor (beta chain) was sequenced for a study of T-cell reconstitution after alpha-beta-depleted transplantation in children listed by TCRdb under 2016. Broadly, across the study: The study quantitatively tracked T-cell immune reconstitution after TCRalphabeta/CD19-depleted allogeneic hematopoietic cell transplantation in children using TCR repertoire profiling.

The CDR3 has 14 amino acids, counting the end cysteine and phenylalanine. Solely the CDR3 DNA is kept, with 42 bases framed from the first base. The V and J ends are trimmed by 5 bases and 0 bases, leaving 10 bases between them. Libraries were built with PCR. The listed sequencing device is Illumina HiSeq 2500. TCR library preparation used molecular barcoding, with unique molecular identifiers applied to normalize quantification of the TCRbeta repertoire. TCRdb reprocessed the public reads (quality trimming at Q25 with fastp, clone calling with MiXCR) and kept in-frame beta chains. One record per CDR3 amino acid sequence lists the most common genes and DNA. The sample records a few hundred thousand distinct CDR3 sequences, around 12% of which are singletons. The ten largest account for around 6.1% of the sample. Comment on this clonotype: Its antigen is still unknown. Qualities for individual bases were not recorded, and no much larger clone is one base off.

The TCR was taken from a human donor who donated a stem cell graft to a child with combined immunodeficiency. In this chain, TRBV12-3 or TRBV12-4 is recombined with TRBJ1-1; D gene: possibly TRBD1, on 5 matching bases. This specimen was PBMCs from the stem cell graft donor, taken from the stem cell graft. The CDR3 in this case is CASSQTDLNTEAFF. The base sequence is TGTGCCAGCAGTCAGACAGATCTGAACACTGAAGCTTTCTTT.